This entry is about one T cell receptor beta chain. Participants were placed into cohorts based on the clinical history they reported. Some clones are missing from TCRdb's copy, which holds only in-frame ones; the method was immunoSEQ multiplex PCR. This table holds about 210,000 clones, around 82% found once. The sample is drawn from a study of blood T cell repertoires in COVID-19. This CDR3 has 14 amino acids. Trimming at V came to 3 bases and at J to 4 bases, leaving 5 bases not matched to a gene. The germline V gene has CDR1 LNHDA and CDR2 SQIVND (reference sequence). The TCR sequence derives from a man younger than 45 with acute COVID-19. The sequencing sample was made of PBMCs or T cells enriched from blood (not recorded which). The chain couples TRBV19 to TRBJ1-2, with 7 bases lining up with TRBD1. DNA of the CDR3: TGTGCCAGTAGTATCCTTGGACAGGCCTATGGCTACACCTTC. Encoded protein: CASSILGQAYGYTF.